This TCR beta chain is drawn from a study of blood T cell repertoires in COVID-19. Across the study: Acute and convalescent COVID-19 specimens originated in the United States, Italy and Spain. PBMCs, B-cell-depleted T cells, or T cells were the source of the cDNA or gDNA that made up the material.

Clones were sequenced by immunoSEQ multiplex PCR, and TCRdb holds only the in-frame ones, with some missing. The sample shows more than 15,000 clones, about 81% of them seen only once. Looked up from germline, CDR1 is SEHNR and CDR2 is FQNEAQ (reference sequence). The ends were cut back, 5 bases at V and 8 bases at J, with 19 bases in the middle. This CDR3 has 16 residues. This receptor was identified in an elderly man with active or convalescent COVID-19. Sequences were obtained from peripheral blood. This chain joins TRBV7-9 and TRBJ1-6; TRBD1 is a possible D gene (5 bases). The CDR3 protein is CASSVGEVGAYSPLHF. The CDR3 region has the DNA TGTGCCAGCAGCGTCGGAGAAGTAGGGGCCTATTCACCCCTCCACTTT.